This passage covers 29 T cell receptor beta chains from one sample sequenced in a study of T cell repertoires in cytomegalovirus infection. TCRdb fed the reads into MiXCR, producing one record per CDR3 protein. The data contain around 280,000 distinct CDR3 sequences, around 15% of them singletons. The source material was PBMCs. The receptors were sampled from a human donor in good health (CMV status not recorded). Some clones in this sample may be carry-over from other donors' samples.

The chain links TRBV20-1 to TRBJ2-7; tentative D call: TRBD2 (6 bases). The CDR3 spans 15 residues. CDR1 is DFQATT, CDR2 SNEGSKA, per germline (reference sequence). V was clipped by 4 bases and J by 4 bases, with 20 bases between them. The CDR3, as DNA: TGCAGTGCTACACCAATAGCGGTGGGAGGATACGAGCAGTACTTC. Its translation: CSATPIAVGGYEQYF.

This clonotype occurred many times. This sequence joins TRBV7-9 and TRBJ2-5; TRBD2 might be the D (5 bases). CDR1 and CDR2 from the germline V gene are SEHNR and FQNEAQ (reference sequence). The CDR3 runs 15 residues. Trimming shortened V by 5 bases and J by 3 bases, and 16 bases separated the two germline ends. The CDR3: CASSPGITKEETQYF. Here the CDR3 DNA reads TGTGCCAGCAGCCCCGGGATAACGAAAGAAGAGACCCAGTACTTC.

With respect to this clonotype: An end of the junction does not agree with germline; a read error may underlie this. J is TRBJ2-1 and V is TRBV7-3; 15 bases are a match to TRBD2. Per germline, CDR1 SGHTA and CDR2 FQGTGA. This CDR3 is 16 amino acids long. CDR3 in amino acids: CASSSPGTSGRTERFF. Written as DNA, the CDR3 is TGTGCCAGCAGCTCACCCGGGACTAGCGGGAGGACCGAGCGGTTCTTC.

The genes are TRBV7-2 and TRBJ2-7; no firm D call. The CDR3 is 13 amino acids. Deletions cut 5 bases from V and 5 bases from J, with 13 bases between. Germline CDR1 reads SGHTA; CDR2 reads FQGNSA. The chain's CDR3 is CASSPARGNEQYF. DNA of the CDR3: TGTGCCAGCAGCCCCGCTCGTGGGAACGAGCAGTACTTC.

This clonotype was detected a few times. CDR3 DNA sequence: TGTGCCAGTAGTATGGACTCTTGGACCGGGGAGCTGTTTTTT. It encodes CASSMDSWTGELFF. This chain uses TRBV19 with TRBJ2-2; perhaps TRBD2 as D (5 bases). Deletions cut 3 bases from V and 5 bases from J, with 10 bases between. Germline V lookup: CDR1 LNHDA, CDR2 SQIVND (reference sequence). The CDR3 runs 14 residues.

In this sample, this clonotype turned up many times. The genes are TRBV28 and TRBJ2-1; no reliable D call. The germline V gene has CDR1 MDHEN and CDR2 SYDVKM. Trimming took 8 bases from V and 1 from J, leaving 12 bases between them. This CDR3 is built from 14 residues. CDR3 loop: CASAIGRSYNEQFF. DNA of the CDR3: TGTGCCAGCGCCATAGGACGGTCCTACAATGAGCAGTTCTTC.

This clonotype was found a few times. The rearrangement links TRBV9 to TRBJ2-7; D perhaps matches TRBD2 (5 bases). The CDR3 totals 16 residues. Germline CDR1 and CDR2: SGDLS and YYNGEE. V dropped 1 base and J dropped 3 bases, with 17 bases sitting between them. The CDR3 sequence is CASSVLRPRGLYEQYF. The CDR3 DNA reads TGTGCCAGCAGCGTACTCCGGCCCAGAGGGCTCTACGAGCAGTACTTC.

The chain has TRBV19 and TRBJ2-3; the match to TRBD2 covers 10 bases. After removal of 7 bases from V and 3 bases from J, the junction contained 4 bases not matched to a gene. CDR1 and CDR2 (germline): LNHDA, SQIVND (reference sequence). The CDR3 consists of 14 residues. The CDR3 DNA is TGTGCCAGTACACCTAGCGGGAGAACAGATACGCAGTATTTT. The encoded protein is CASTPSGRTDTQYF.

The chain uses TRBV20-1 and TRBJ2-1, with TRBD2 matching 10 bases. Germline lookup yields CDR1 DFQATT and CDR2 SNEGSKA (reference sequence). V gave up 3 bases and J gave up 10 bases; unmatched junction bases: 9. The CDR3 has 14 amino acids. The CDR3 loop is CSARDLAGVGEQFF. The CDR3 DNA follows: TGCAGTGCTAGGGACCTAGCGGGAGTGGGGGAGCAGTTCTTC.

This clonotype has at least ten counts. The gene calls are TRBV12-3 or TRBV12-4 and TRBJ1-2, with 7 bases matching TRBD1. Germline trimming cut 2 bases from V and 8 bases from J; bases unmatched to any gene: 5. The CDR3 is 13 residues long. The CDR3 DNA reads as TGTGCCAGCAGTTTAACGACAGGGAAAGGCTACACCTTC. Protein sequence: CASSLTTGKGYTF.

This clonotype appeared a few times. The chain links TRBV28 to TRBJ1-2, with a tentative D call TRBD1 (5 bases). The CDR3 runs 16 residues. Looked up from germline, CDR1 is MDHEN and CDR2 is SYDVKM. Trimming pared 4 bases from V and 7 bases from J, leaving 22 bases between. CDR3 amino acids: CASSSPHRGVESGYTF. In DNA, the CDR3 is TGTGCCAGCAGTTCCCCCCACCGGGGGGTGGAAAGTGGCTACACCTTC.

This clonotype appeared many times. The CDR3 region is CASNRGGNEKLFF. The CDR3 coding sequence is TGTGCCAGCAACCGAGGGGGGAATGAAAAACTGTTTTTT. This rearrangement joins TRBV28 to TRBJ1-4; D is possibly TRBD1 (6 bases). V gave up 7 bases and J gave up 5 bases, with 11 bases separating them. The CDR3 spans 13 residues. Looked up from germline, CDR1 is MDHEN and CDR2 is SYDVKM.

The genes are TRBV20-1 and TRBJ2-1; maybe TRBD2 (6 bases). Trimming removed 0 bases from V and 2 bases from J, with 11 bases in between. This CDR3 has 15 residues. The germline V gene encodes CDR1 DFQATT and CDR2 SNEGSKA (reference sequence). The DNA of the CDR3 is TGCAGTGCTAGAGATAGAACGGGAGCCTACAATGAGCAGTTCTTC. Amino acids: CSARDRTGAYNEQFF.

The chain employs TRBV29-1 and TRBJ2-2, with 7 positions matching TRBD2. The V segment lost 4 bases and the J segment 1 base; nucleotides outside the gene matches: 3. The CDR3 runs 14 residues. CDR1 is SQVTM and CDR2 is ANQGSEA in the germline V gene. The DNA for the CDR3 is TGCAGCGTTGGCGCGGGGGTGAACACCGGGGAGCTGTTTTTT. This gives the protein CSVGAGVNTGELFF.

The V and J genes are TRBV10-3 and TRBJ2-5, with TRBD1 matching 7 bases. The CDR3 length is 13 residues. After removal of 4 bases from V and 5 bases from J, the junction contained 4 bases not matched to a gene. From germline, CDR1 is ENHRY and CDR2 SYGVKD. The CDR3 nucleotides are TGTGCCATCAGTGTCGGACAGGAGGAGACCCAGTACTTC. Its protein is CAISVGQEETQYF.

This clonotype has only a few counts. The rearrangement uses TRBV9 and TRBJ2-1; D uncertain. Germline values: CDR1 SGDLS, CDR2 YYNGEE. The CDR3 is made up of 16 amino acids. V was clipped by 0 bases and J by 0 bases, with 10 bases between them. The CDR3 nucleotides read TGTGCCAGCAGCGTAGTAGTCATTAGCTCCTACAATGAGCAGTTCTTC. Its translation is CASSVVVISSYNEQFF.

This clonotype was found many times. The rearrangement uses TRBV7-8 and TRBJ1-4; D is unclear. Trimming took 2 bases from V and 5 from J, leaving 12 bases between them. The germline gives CDR1 SGHVS, CDR2 FQNEAQ. The CDR3 runs 15 residues. CDR3 sequence: CASSLTDLRNEKLFF. The CDR3 coding sequence is TGTGCCAGCAGCTTAACAGACCTTAGGAATGAAAAACTGTTTTTT. Full variable domain (remainder filled in from reference TRBV7-8 and TRBJ1-4): GAGVSQSPRYKVAKRGQDVALRCDPISGHVSLFWYQQALGQGPEFLTYFQNEAQLDKSGLPSDRFFAERPEGSVSTLKIQRTQQEDSAVYLCASSLTDLRNEKLFFGSGTQLSVL.

Many counts were recorded for this clonotype. This chain joins TRBV7-9 and TRBJ2-7, with D possibly matching TRBD2 (6 bases). CDR3 length: 14 residues. The germline V gene encodes CDR1 SEHNR and CDR2 FQNEAQ (reference sequence). The germline V and J ends were trimmed by 4 bases and 4 bases, with 14 bases remaining between them. The DNA of the CDR3 is TGTGCCAGCAGCTCGGGGGAACAGGTTTACGAGCAGTACTTC. It translates to CASSSGEQVYEQYF.

There are many counts of this clonotype. The chain recombines TRBV6-8 with TRBJ1-4, with D unresolved. Germline V gene data show CDR1 as MNHGY and CDR2 as SAAAGT. This CDR3 is 16 amino acids long. V dropped 0 bases and J dropped 8 bases, with 16 bases sitting between them. The CDR3 region has the DNA TGTGCCAGCAGTTACTCTTGGGGATTTGGCGAAGAAAAACTGTTTTTT. Its protein product is CASSYSWGFGEEKLFF.

This chain links TRBV14 with TRBJ1-1, with a tentative D call TRBD1 (5 bases). The CDR3 extends over 17 amino acids. Trimming left V 0 bases short and J 0 bases short, with 14 bases between. Germline V gene lookup returns CDR1 SGHDN and CDR2 FVKESK. DNA for the CDR3: TGTGCCAGCAGCCAAGAGGTGACAGCGACCATGAACACTGAAGCTTTCTTT. Its translation: CASSQEVTATMNTEAFF.

This clonotype occurred a few times. The V and J genes are TRBV6-5 and TRBJ1-1; no clear D gene. V was shortened by 3 bases and J by 3 bases, with 8 bases between the two germline ends. Per germline, CDR1 MNHEY and CDR2 SVGAGI. The CDR3 loop spans 13 amino acids. CDR3 residues: CASSYGVHTEAFF. The DNA of the CDR3 is TGTGCCAGCAGTTATGGGGTTCACACTGAAGCTTTCTTT.

This clonotype was picked up many times. The chain is built from TRBV29-1 and TRBJ1-3, with D hard to call. Trimming left V 3 bases short and J 8 bases short, with 11 bases between. Germline values: CDR1 SQVTM, CDR2 ANQGSEA. The CDR3 covers 12 residues. The CDR3 sequence is CSVDEGLDTIYF. The CDR3 DNA reads as TGCAGCGTTGACGAGGGTTTGGACACCATATATTTT.

This clonotype was picked up a small number of times. The chain has TRBV7-2 and TRBJ2-3, with 11 bases that match TRBD2. Germline CDR1 reads SGHTA; CDR2 reads FQGNSA. This CDR3 comprises 16 residues. V was pared by 5 bases and J by 2 bases, with 6 bases of the junction left unmatched. CDR3 sequence (DNA): TGTGCCAGCAGCCTTAGCGGGAGGGCGAACACAGATACGCAGTATTTT. It yields the protein CASSLSGRANTDTQYF.

This clonotype was counted many times. The chain combines TRBV28 with TRBJ1-4; D is possibly TRBD1 (5 bases). V was trimmed by 6 bases and J by 2 bases, leaving 19 bases between them. Germline values: CDR1 MDHEN, CDR2 SYDVKM. The CDR3 loop spans 17 amino acids. The CDR3 here is CASSPAGYGATNEKLFF. In DNA form, the CDR3 reads TGTGCCAGCAGCCCGGCGGGCTATGGGGCCACTAATGAAAAACTGTTTTTT.

This clonotype was recorded many times. The V gene is TRBV7-9, the J gene TRBJ1-4; D possibly corresponds to TRBD1 (5 bases). Germline CDR1 reads SEHNR; CDR2 reads FQNEAQ (reference sequence). The V end was cut by 4 bases, the J end by 7 bases, with 13 bases between. The CDR3 covers 14 residues. Written as DNA, the CDR3 is TGTGCCAGCAGCTGGGACGGAATACTTGAAAAACTGTTTTTT. Encoded protein: CASSWDGILEKLFF.

This clonotype was seen a few times. The chain uses TRBV4-2 and TRBJ1-3; D is unresolved. CDR1 LGHNA and CDR2 YNFKEQ come from the germline V gene. The ends were cut back, 1 base at V and 4 bases at J, with 11 bases in the middle. This CDR3 comprises 15 residues. The CDR3 sequence is CASSQGLPPGNTIYF. In nucleotides, the CDR3 is TGTGCCAGCAGCCAAGGACTGCCGCCCGGAAACACCATATATTTT.

In its sample, this clonotype was seen many times. The chain links TRBV7-6 to TRBJ2-3; TRBD2 is a possible D gene (6 bases). Deletions cut 1 base from V and 1 base from J, with 12 bases between. The CDR3 is 16 amino acids. Germline V gene lookup returns CDR1 SGHVS and CDR2 FNYEAQ. CDR3 DNA: TGTGCCAGCAGCTTAGGTATTCCTAGCGGCACAGATACGCAGTATTTT. Translating gives CASSLGIPSGTDTQYF.

In this sample, this clonotype turned up many times. The chain carries TRBV20-1 and TRBJ2-7, with 7 bases matching TRBD2. This CDR3 spans 15 amino acids. Germline trimming cut 0 bases from V and 3 bases from J; bases unmatched to any gene: 8. Germline V CDR1 and CDR2: DFQATT, SNEGSKA (reference sequence). CDR3 nucleotide sequence: TGCAGTGCTAGAGATCCGAGCGGACTAGACTACGAGCAGTACTTC. This encodes CSARDPSGLDYEQYF.

This clonotype was seen at least ten times. The genes are TRBV10-3 and TRBJ2-5, with 13 bases matching TRBD2. Germline loops: CDR1 ENHRY, CDR2 SYGVKD. The CDR3 spans 15 residues. V was pared by 2 bases and J by 4 bases, with 1 base of the junction left unmatched. The CDR3 nucleotides read TGTGCCATCAGTGAGACTAGCGGGAGGGTAGAGACCCAGTACTTC. It encodes CAISETSGRVETQYF.